This T cell receptor beta chain came from a study of T-cell reconstitution after alpha-beta-depleted transplantation in children. Findings and limits, study-wide: Surviving recipient T cells and intrathymic progenitors accounted for some patients' high TCRbeta diversity at day 60.

The TCRbeta library incorporated unique molecular identifiers. TCRdb re-derived calls from the PCR reads in MiXCR, one entry per CDR3 protein. The data show fewer than 750,000 distinct CDR3 sequences, over 25% seen once. Germline CDR1 and CDR2: SGHVS and FNYEAQ. The CDR3 consists of 16 residues. The V gene end was trimmed by 5 bases and the J gene end by 1 base; junction bases not matched to a gene: 7. This clonotype showed up just a few times. Antigen unknown. The genes are TRBV7-6 and TRBJ1-3, with 8 bases lining up with TRBD1. Source: PBMCs, taken before TCRalphabeta/CD19-depleted stem cell transplant. This clonotype was obtained from a boy in the first two years of life with Wiskott-Aldrich syndrome, due to receive a stem cell transplant. The CDR3 DNA reads as TGTGCCAGCAGCCCGACAGGGGAATTTTCTGGAAACACCATATATTTT. Its protein product is CASSPTGEFSGNTIYF.